These 13 T cell receptor beta chains share one sample of origin, sequenced in a study of T-cell memory formation after mild COVID-19. TCRdb processed the 5' RACE reads anew with MiXCR; each CDR3 protein has one entry. The sample includes some 130,000 distinct CDR3 sequences, about 16% seen only once; the top ten take around 13%. Sequencing input: PBMCs or a T cell subset sorted from them (not recorded which). Receptor source: an adult woman who had mild COVID-19 (a few samples of this study predate the infection). Cell type and time point are not known.

This clonotype was observed a handful of times. The chain employs TRBV24-1 and TRBJ2-7, with 7 bases fitting TRBD1. V gave up 8 bases and J gave up 1 base; unmatched junction bases: 7. The germline V gene has CDR1 KGHDR and CDR2 SFDVKD. The CDR3 extends over 14 amino acids. The CDR3 sequence: CATTPGTASYEQYF. The CDR3 nucleotides are TGTGCCACCACCCCCGGGACAGCATCCTACGAGCAGTACTTC.

This rearrangement joins TRBV5-6 to TRBJ2-3; D unclear. The CDR3 consists of 15 residues. Trimming removed 4 bases at V and 5 bases at J, with 17 bases between. Looked up from germline, CDR1 is SGHDT and CDR2 is YYEEEE. As DNA, the CDR3 is TGTGCCAGCAGCCCTGTCCAGTTGGGCGAAGATACGCAGTATTTT. Translation: CASSPVQLGEDTQYF.

CDR3 bases: TGCGCCAGCAGCTTTGGTCGGAGCGGCAGGGAGACCCAGTACTTC. Translating it yields CASSFGRSGRETQYF. The chain links TRBV5-1 to TRBJ2-5, with D maybe TRBD2 (5 bases). Trimming took 2 bases from V and 5 from J, leaving 16 bases between them. The germline gives CDR1 SGHRS, CDR2 YFSETQ. The length of the CDR3 is 15 residues.

The V and J genes are TRBV7-3 and TRBJ2-1; D not certain. The germline gives CDR1 SGHTA, CDR2 FQGTGA. Trimming shortened V by 3 bases and J by 9 bases, and 15 bases separated the two germline ends. The CDR3 is 14 amino acids. The CDR3 here is CASSFAMRTGEQFF. CDR3 DNA: TGTGCCAGCAGCTTCGCCATGCGGACCGGTGAGCAGTTCTTC.

The chain employs TRBV3-1 and TRBJ1-5; unclear D gene. This CDR3 comprises 12 residues. V was clipped by 1 base and J by 7 bases, with 5 bases between them. Germline V CDR1 and CDR2: LGHDT, YNNKEL (reference sequence). CDR3 coding DNA: TGTGCCAGCAGCCAAGGGGTACAGCCCCAGCATTTT. Translation gives CASSQGVQPQHF. The whole variable domain, remainder taken from reference TRBV3-1 and TRBJ1-5, is DTAVSQTPKYLVTQMGNDKSIKCEQNLGHDTMYWYKQDSKKFLKIMFSYNNKELIINETVPNRFSPKSPDKAHLNLHINSLELGDSAVYFCASSQGVQPQHFGDGTRLSIL.

This chain joins TRBV24-1 and TRBJ2-2, with TRBD2 as a possible D gene (7 bases). The germline gives CDR1 KGHDR, CDR2 SFDVKD. V was clipped by 5 bases and J by 8 bases, with 23 bases between them. The CDR3 is 17 residues long. The CDR3 here is CATSALQGGGSSGELFF. The DNA of the CDR3 is TGTGCCACCAGTGCGTTACAGGGCGGCGGGAGCTCAGGGGAGCTGTTTTTT.

This clonotype came up a few times. The rearrangement links TRBV5-1 to TRBJ2-5, with 11 bases identical to TRBD2. Germline CDR1 reads SGHRS; CDR2 reads YFSETQ. V was clipped by 4 bases and J by 1 base; unmatched bases: 3. The CDR3 contains 15 residues. The CDR3 reads CASSVGLAVQETQYF. The CDR3 region has the DNA TGCGCCAGCAGCGTGGGACTAGCGGTCCAAGAGACCCAGTACTTC. The full variable domain, its missing parts supplied by reference TRBV5-1 and TRBJ2-5, is KAGVTQTPRYLIKTRGQQVTLSCSPISGHRSVSWYQQTPGQGLQFLFEYFSETQRNKGNFPGRFSGRQFSNSRSEMNVSTLELGDSALYLCASSVGLAVQETQYFGPGTRLLVL.

The chain recombines TRBV27 with TRBJ2-7, with TRBD2 matching 9 bases. In germline, CDR1 is MNHEY, CDR2 SMNVEV (reference sequence). The CDR3 is made up of 15 amino acids. Trimming at V came to 5 bases and at J to 3 bases, leaving 8 bases not matched to a gene. CDR3 protein: CASSPSSSGSYEQYF. The CDR3, as DNA: TGTGCCAGCAGTCCCTCGAGTAGCGGGAGCTACGAGCAGTACTTC.

The CDR3 sequence is CASSLALIYEQYF. The CDR3 DNA reads as TGTGCCAGCAGCTTAGCGCTGATCTACGAGCAGTACTTC. This chain joins TRBV7-2 and TRBJ2-7, with D unclear. CDR3 size: 13 residues. Trimming removed 0 bases at V and 3 bases at J, with 6 bases between. Germline values: CDR1 SGHTA, CDR2 FQGNSA.

This clonotype turned up a few times. The chain has TRBV5-1 and TRBJ2-5, with a weak D call TRBD2 (6 bases). The CDR3 is 14 residues long. The germline V and J ends were trimmed by 1 base and 4 bases, with 11 bases remaining between them. Looked up from germline, CDR1 is SGHRS and CDR2 is YFSETQ. Here the CDR3 DNA reads TGCGCCAGCAGCTTGATGAGGAGGGGAGAGACCCAGTACTTC. As protein: CASSLMRRGETQYF. Based on the CDR3 plus reference TRBV5-1 and TRBJ2-5, the full variable domain is KAGVTQTPRYLIKTRGQQVTLSCSPISGHRSVSWYQQTPGQGLQFLFEYFSETQRNKGNFPGRFSGRQFSNSRSEMNVSTLELGDSALYLCASSLMRRGETQYFGPGTRLLVL.

This clonotype came up many times. The chain combines TRBV20-1 with TRBJ2-5, with D possibly matching TRBD2 (6 bases). The CDR3 sequence is 12 residues long. In germline, CDR1 is DFQATT, CDR2 SNEGSKA (reference sequence). Trimming took 3 bases from V and 1 from J, leaving 6 bases between them. The CDR3 DNA reads as TGCAGTGCTAGGACTAGCCAAGAGACCCAGTACTTC. Its protein product is CSARTSQETQYF.

This clonotype has just one count. The chain is built from TRBV4-1 and TRBJ2-5; no firm D call. The germline gives CDR1 MGHRA, CDR2 YSYEKL. V lost 1 base and J 2 bases, leaving 8 bases between the germline ends. CDR3 length: 14 residues. CDR3 protein: CASSQGAFQETQYF. CDR3 bases: TGCGCCAGCAGCCAAGGAGCCTTTCAAGAGACCCAGTACTTC.

This clonotype was observed a handful of times. The chain carries TRBV24-1 and TRBJ2-1; 9 bases agree with TRBD1. J lost 8 bases, V lost 2 bases, and 12 bases had no gene match. Per the germline V gene, CDR1 is KGHDR and CDR2 is SFDVKD. CDR3 length equals 17 residues. CDR3 loop: CATSDSSVRTGDDEQFF. CDR3 in DNA: TGTGCCACCAGTGATTCGTCGGTCCGGACAGGGGATGATGAGCAGTTCTTC.